This T cell receptor beta chain was retrieved from a study of tumor-infiltrating lymphocytes in primary liver carcinoma. Germline V gives CDR1 SNHLY, CDR2 FYNNEI. V lost 2 bases, J lost 6 bases, and 13 bases lay in between. The CDR3 extends over 14 amino acids. The authors made TCR beta cDNA from 450 to 600 ng total RNA with a constant-region primer. Sequencing libraries for TCR beta derived from three nested multiplex PCR rounds that used slightly modified ARM-PCR. TRBV1-TRBV30 forward primers paired with a C-beta reverse primer were used in the first two PCR rounds, which ran about 11 cycles each. TCRdb passed the multiplex PCR reads through MiXCR, listing each CDR3 protein once. The table records about 110,000 distinct CDR3 sequences, less than 80% of them present only once. Taking about 17-32 mg of unsorted bulk tissue, the authors co-extracted RNA and DNA.

This chain links TRBV2 with TRBJ1-1, with D perhaps matching TRBD1 (5 bases). Sequenced: liver tumor tissue from sampling region 1. Subset meaning: tumor region T1, superior pole. This TCR was recovered from an older woman with primary liver carcinoma and hepatitis B virus infection. DNA of the CDR3: TGTGCCAGCAGTGAATTTGGGGGGAGGGCTGAAGCTTTCTTT. Translation gives CASSEFGGRAEAFF.